One and the same sample provided the 28 T cell receptor beta chains below, sequenced in a study of cytomegalovirus exposure and HLA in healthy donors. The PCR used 60 Vbeta and 13 Jbeta primers. Profiled with immunoSEQ multiplex PCR; TCRdb holds only in-frame clones, not every one. The sample includes around 170,000 clones, over 80% seen only once; the top ten take roughly 6%. The sequencing input was PBMCs. All receptors come from a man aged 35-49 years in good health and CMV-seropositive.

The chain joins TRBV27 to TRBJ2-7; tentatively, D is TRBD1 (7 bases). In germline, CDR1 is MNHEY, CDR2 SMNVEV (reference sequence). CDR3 length: 13 amino acids. V was cut by 5 bases and J by 5 bases, with 13 bases left in between. The CDR3 nucleotides are TGTGCCAGCAGTCTACAGGGGAGGCACGAGCAGTACTTC. This codes for CASSLQGRHEQYF.

The V gene is TRBV4-3, the J gene TRBJ1-1; 8 bases line up with TRBD1. Unmatched junction bases numbered 4, after V lost 6 bases and J lost 1 base. The CDR3 consists of 14 residues. Per germline, CDR1 LGHNA and CDR2 YSLEER. The CDR3 DNA follows: TGCGCCAGCAGTCAGGGGGCACGGAACACTGAAGCTTTCTTT. This gives the protein CASSQGARNTEAFF.

The V gene is TRBV21-1, the J gene TRBJ2-5; the table gives TRBD1 as D, unverified against the DNA. TRBV21-1 is marked as a pseudogene. The CDR3 extends over 15 amino acids. The CDR3 nucleotides are TGTGCCAGCAGCTTTGGGCGCTATCCAAAAGAGACCCAGTACTTC. Protein product: CASSFGRYPKETQYF.

Only one count was recorded for this clone. The identical CDR3 is also encoded by other nucleotide sequences in the sample. This chain connects TRBV27 to TRBJ1-1; unclear D gene. Germline-derived CDR1 and CDR2 are MNHEY and SMNVEV (reference sequence). Trimming removed 0 bases from V and 1 base from J, with 6 bases in between. The CDR3 spans 14 residues. This CDR3 reads CASSLSGRNTEAFF. In nucleotides, the CDR3 is TGTGCCAGCAGTTTATCGGGGAGGAACACTGAAGCTTTCTTT.

This clone was observed a handful of times. The J gene is TRBJ2-5, the V gene TRBV27; 10 nucleotides line up with TRBD1. The CDR3 has 15 amino acids. Trimming at V came to 5 bases and at J to 2 bases, leaving 5 bases not matched to a gene. CDR1 and CDR2 (germline): MNHEY, SMNVEV (reference sequence). Written as DNA, the CDR3 is TGTGCCAGCAGTCCCCCGGACAGGGGGCAAGAGACCCAGTACTTC. Amino acid sequence: CASSPPDRGQETQYF.

V gene TRBV19 combines with J gene TRBJ1-5; D perhaps matches TRBD1 (6 bases). The V gene lost 1 base and the J gene lost 7 bases, with 14 bases spanning the gap. The CDR3 has 15 amino acids. Per the germline V gene, CDR1 is LNHDA and CDR2 is SQIVND (reference sequence). The CDR3 is CASSIVSGGGQPQHF. The CDR3 DNA follows: TGTGCCAGTAGTATAGTTTCGGGGGGCGGACAGCCCCAGCATTTT. Supplemented by reference TRBV19 and TRBJ1-5, the full variable domain reads DGGITQSPKYLFRKEGQNVTLSCEQNLNHDAMYWYRQDPGQGLRLIYYSQIVNDFQKGDIAEGYSVSREKKESFPLTVTSAQKNPTAFYLCASSIVSGGGQPQHFGDGTRLSIL.

The sample holds one count of this clone. V usage is TRBV27 and J usage is TRBJ2-5; 8 positions match TRBD1. Unmatched junction bases numbered 10, after V lost 6 bases and J lost 1 base. The CDR3 length is 16 residues. Looked up from germline, CDR1 is MNHEY and CDR2 is SMNVEV (reference sequence). The CDR3 protein is CASSRRGTGLQETQYF. DNA of the CDR3: TGTGCCAGCAGCCGACGCGGGACAGGTCTCCAAGAGACCCAGTACTTC.

V is TRBV6-5 and J is TRBJ2-7; 10 nucleotides line up with TRBD2. The V and J ends lost 4 bases and 2 bases, in that order; junction bases with no gene match: 5. The germline gives CDR1 MNHEY, CDR2 SVGAGI. This CDR3 spans 15 amino acids. As DNA, the CDR3 is TGTGCCAGCAGTTTAACCAGCGGGGGGGCCTACGAGCAGTACTTC. This gives the protein CASSLTSGGAYEQYF.

The chain couples TRBV18 to TRBJ2-7; 10 positions agree with TRBD1. CDR1 and CDR2 from the germline V gene are KGHSH and LQKENI. The CDR3 covers 14 residues. The ends lost 4 bases at V and 11 bases at J; junction bases unmatched: 11. CDR3 in amino acids: CASSQNGTGVFKYF. DNA for the CDR3: TGTGCCAGCTCACAAAACGGGACAGGGGTATTTAAGTACTTC.

This chain connects TRBV19 to TRBJ1-1, with unresolved D. The CDR3 totals 13 residues. V lost 7 bases and J 5 bases, leaving 14 bases between the germline ends. CDR1 LNHDA and CDR2 SQIVND come from the germline V gene (reference sequence). The CDR3 region is CASIQDLGTEAFF. CDR3 bases: TGTGCCAGTATTCAGGACTTGGGGACTGAAGCTTTCTTT.

This clone was seen only a few times. The V gene is TRBV5-1, the J gene TRBJ2-7; 8 nucleotides match TRBD1. Germline lookup yields CDR1 SGHRS and CDR2 YFSETQ. Trimming removed 4 bases from V and 5 bases from J; junction bases left unmatched: 11. This CDR3 contains 15 residues. CDR3 amino acids: CASSRSGQVSDEQYF. The CDR3 nucleotides read TGCGCCAGCAGCCGTTCGGGACAGGTTAGCGACGAGCAGTACTTC. The variable domain in full, completed from reference TRBV5-1 and TRBJ2-7, reads KAGVTQTPRYLIKTRGQQVTLSCSPISGHRSVSWYQQTPGQGLQFLFEYFSETQRNKGNFPGRFSGRQFSNSRSEMNVSTLELGDSALYLCASSRSGQVSDEQYFGPGTRLTVT.

This clone was observed once. The rearrangement joins TRBV5-1 to TRBJ1-1, with D unclear. The V gene's germline CDR1 is SGHRS and CDR2 YFSETQ. The V end lost 0 bases, the J end lost 4 bases, and 10 bases lay between the germline ends. This CDR3 is 14 amino acids long. The CDR3 sequence is CASSLGEGPTEAFF. In nucleotides, the CDR3 is TGCGCCAGCAGCTTGGGGGAGGGCCCCACTGAAGCTTTCTTT.

This chain joins TRBV27 and TRBJ2-7, with 8 bases lining up with TRBD1. The CDR3 contains 13 residues. CDR1 and CDR2 from the germline V gene are MNHEY and SMNVEV (reference sequence). With V trimmed by 5 bases and J by 5 bases, 5 bases remained unmatched. DNA for the CDR3: TGTGCCAGCAGTCGCCAGGGGGCGGACGAGCAGTACTTC. This gives the protein CASSRQGADEQYF.

The chain carries TRBV29-1 and TRBJ2-1; 9 bases fit TRBD2. The junction had 7 bases not matched to a gene; V was cut back by 2 bases and J by 8 bases. This CDR3 has 14 amino acids. The germline V gene has CDR1 SQVTM and CDR2 ANQGSEA. CDR3 DNA sequence: TGCAGCGTTGAACGGCGGGGGGGTATGGATGAGCAGTTCTTC. Encoded protein: CSVERRGGMDEQFF.

This chain links TRBV4-3 with TRBJ1-2; a possible D gene is TRBD1 (6 bases). Deletions cut 6 bases from V and 7 bases from J, with 15 bases between. Germline CDR1 is LGHNA and CDR2 is YSLEER. This CDR3 region has 13 residues. The CDR3 loop reads CASSHRALVGYTF. The CDR3 DNA follows: TGCGCCAGCAGTCACAGGGCGCTGGTTGGCTACACCTTC.

The genes are TRBV7-9 and TRBJ2-5; D possibly corresponds to TRBD1 (5 bases). The J call is uncertain, as TRBJ2-7 better fits the DNA end. CDR3 length equals 15 residues. CDR1 and CDR2 from the germline V gene are SEHNR and FQNEAQ (reference sequence). DNA of the CDR3: TGTGCCAGCAGCTGGGGCGTTGGGTCGGTCAACGAGCAGTACTTC. Amino acids: CASSWGVGSVNEQYF.

This chain uses TRBV7-8 with TRBJ2-5, with 9 positions matching TRBD2. J lost 4 bases, V lost 4 bases, and 10 bases had no gene match. Germline values: CDR1 SGHVS, CDR2 FQNEAQ. The CDR3 consists of 16 residues. The CDR3 sequence: CASSYLAGKVGETQYF. Written as DNA, the CDR3 is TGTGCCAGCAGCTACCTAGCGGGGAAAGTAGGAGAGACCCAGTACTTC.

V and J are TRBV6-4 and TRBJ2-1; D is uncertain. Germline-derived CDR1 and CDR2 are MRHNA and SNTAGT. The CDR3 is 12 amino acids. Between the trimmed V and J ends, which lost 2 bases and 5 bases, there was a span of 4 bases. The CDR3 DNA reads TGTGCCAGCAGTGACCCAAACAATGAGCAGTTCTTC. Translation: CASSDPNNEQFF.

J is TRBJ2-3 and V is TRBV9; 11 bases fit TRBD2. V shed 0 bases and J 0 bases; nucleotides not matched to a gene: 0. In germline, CDR1 is SGDLS, CDR2 YYNGEE. The CDR3 has 16 residues. The CDR3 DNA is TGTGCCAGCAGCGTAGTAGCGGGGGGGAGCACAGATACGCAGTATTTT. It yields the protein CASSVVAGGSTDTQYF.

This clone was seen a few times. V usage is TRBV4-3 and J usage is TRBJ1-2; 10 bases match TRBD1. CDR3 length: 16 amino acids. Germline V gene sequence: CDR1 LGHNA, CDR2 YSLEER. V lost 0 bases and J lost 4; bases outside the gene matches: 5. The CDR3 protein is CASSQDLGTGVYGYTF. CDR3 sequence (DNA): TGCGCCAGCAGCCAAGACCTCGGGACAGGGGTCTATGGCTACACCTTC.

The CDR3 region has the DNA TGTGCCAGCAGCCAATTCCTGGACAGCTACGAGCAGTACTTC. Its translation is CASSQFLDSYEQYF. V is TRBV4-2 and J is TRBJ2-7, with D possibly matching TRBD1 (6 bases). The V gene lost 2 bases and the J gene lost 3 bases, with 11 bases spanning the gap. This CDR3 has 14 residues. Germline V gene sequence: CDR1 LGHNA, CDR2 YNFKEQ.

A few counts support this clone. The chain recombines TRBV19 with TRBJ2-2; D is possibly TRBD2 (6 bases). From germline, CDR1 is LNHDA and CDR2 SQIVND (reference sequence). Between the trimmed V and J ends, which lost 2 bases and 0 bases, there was a span of 10 bases. CDR3 length: 16 amino acids. The CDR3 DNA reads TGTGCCAGTAGTATAAGGAGGGGCCCGAACACCGGGGAGCTGTTTTTT. The encoded protein is CASSIRRGPNTGELFF.

The rearrangement joins TRBV21-1 to TRBJ1-4; the D segment call TRBD1 is taken from the table without a DNA check. TRBV21-1 corresponds to a pseudogene. The CDR3 covers 15 residues. The CDR3: CASSKVGRVGEKLFF. DNA of the CDR3: TGTGCCAGCAGCAAAGTAGGCAGGGTGGGTGAAAAACTGTTTTTT.

V and J are TRBV21-1 and TRBJ2-7; the table gives TRBD2 as D, unverified against the DNA. TRBV21-1 is assigned pseudogene status. The CDR3 loop spans 14 amino acids. CDR3 DNA: TGTGCCAGCAAAACGGGGGAGGTCTCCTACGAGCAGTACTTC. This translates into CASKTGEVSYEQYF.

For the CDR3, the DNA is TGCGCCAGCAGCCAAGACAGGGGTCGTAGGATCTCACCCCTCCACTTT. It specifies CASSQDRGRRISPLHF. The chain recombines TRBV4-3 with TRBJ1-6; a weak D match, TRBD1 (6 bases). V was clipped by 0 bases and J by 10 bases, with 16 bases between them. The CDR3 is 16 amino acids. Germline lookup yields CDR1 LGHNA and CDR2 YSLEER.

The chain has TRBV19 and TRBJ2-2, with D possibly being TRBD2 (7 bases). The germline V gene encodes CDR1 LNHDA and CDR2 SQIVND (reference sequence). V lost 6 bases and J 3 bases, leaving 14 bases between the germline ends. The length of the CDR3 is 15 residues. The CDR3 DNA reads TGTGCCAGTAGAAGGGGGGGGCAGCACACCGGGGAGCTGTTTTTT. It translates to CASRRGGQHTGELFF.

The rearrangement links TRBV7-9 to TRBJ2-7; 10 bases line up with TRBD2. The CDR3 runs to 14 residues. CDR1 and CDR2 from the germline V gene are SEHNR and FQNEAQ (reference sequence). The trim removed 6 bases at V and 0 bases at J, leaving 2 bases unmatched. For the CDR3, the DNA is TGTGCCAGCAGAGGGACTAGCGACTCCTACGAGCAGTACTTC. Amino acid sequence: CASRGTSDSYEQYF.

This sequence joins TRBV19 and TRBJ2-4, with a possible D match to TRBD1 (6 bases). CDR3 length equals 16 residues. The V gene lost 3 bases and the J gene lost 3 bases, with 15 bases spanning the gap. Per germline, CDR1 LNHDA and CDR2 SQIVND (reference sequence). The CDR3 DNA sequence: TGTGCCAGTAGTATCCCTCCGGGACAAAGCAAAAACATTCAGTACTTC. The encoded protein is CASSIPPGQSKNIQYF. Drawing the rest from reference TRBV19 and TRBJ2-4, the complete variable domain is DGGITQSPKYLFRKEGQNVTLSCEQNLNHDAMYWYRQDPGQGLRLIYYSQIVNDFQKGDIAEGYSVSREKKESFPLTVTSAQKNPTAFYLCASSIPPGQSKNIQYFGAGTRLSVL.